This note documents a single TCR beta chain sequence. This clone was seen a few times. The antigen this receptor binds is unknown. Base quality data are lacking; no much larger clone is found one base away. This entry belongs to a study of neoadjuvant anti-PD-1 for oral cavity cancer (dated by TCRdb to the early 2020s). With respect to the entire study: Before undergoing curative-intent surgical resection, most patients got three to four biweekly nivolumab doses at 3 mg/kg. For patients who did not progress, a fourth nivolumab dose was given around day 43, followed by definitive surgical resection on days 50-56. Patients with complete response, partial response or stable disease by RECIST 1.1 were defined as responders, whereas patients with progression were defined as non-responders. There were approximately 12 patients in the parent correlative cohort, and the response rate was around 35%. Paper-wide results and their limitations: After neoadjuvant nivolumab, significantly higher T cell clonality (Gini index) was found within PBMCs in non-responders than in responders. Higher pretreatment blood Treg/Th17 ratios correlated with both higher pretreatment blood TCRbeta clonality and lower post-treatment tumor TCRbeta clonality. Only a few patients per response group were included in the TCR analyses, and the authors called for validation in larger cohorts.

For deep sequencing, PBMC libraries mostly used approximately 500 ng of input genomic DNA, with six replicates for each sample. TCRbeta libraries were prepared with the immunoSEQ hsTCRbeta kit according to the manufacturer's instructions. The finished libraries were brought together in one pool at 3 nM, which was then read using an Illumina NovaSeq 6000 S4 flow cell. In the original analysis: The immunoSEQ Analyzer handled quality control and preprocessing of the raw data. The analysis was restricted to productive rearrangements, with each unique CDR3 amino acid sequence defining a clonotype. Repertoire clonality was estimated as the Gini-Simpson index, which was calculated using the R package tcR. Student's t test was used to compare Gini indices, and Pearson correlation was used to assess associations with tumor size change. TCRdb provides this immuneACCESS table in a form limited to in-frame rearrangements. Some clones are lacking; in checked studies, under half of them reflect an unresolved V gene, and why the rest are absent is not known. That table gives V, J and clone size, and the DNA gave D and trimming. This sample lists about 14,000 clones; under 65% were detected once. The ten largest clones take up roughly 2.4% of the sample.

The CDR3 covers 16 residues, taking in both the cysteine and the phenylalanine. Only the CDR3 portion is preserved as DNA: 48 bases, with reading frame beginning at the first base. V lost 0 bases and J lost 0 bases, and the count of bases not matched to a germline gene is 2. From a lookup of the germline V gene (reference sequence), CDR1 and CDR2 are SGHKS and YYEKEE. The time point label on this specimen signifies: before neoadjuvant nivolumab. Patients had been newly diagnosed with stage II-IVA oral cavity squamous cell carcinoma, and no prior systemic or radiation treatment had been given to the patients. The cohort consisted of patients with HPV-negative, locally advanced oral cavity squamous cell carcinoma. Peripheral blood mononuclear cells were analyzed directly, without maintenance or expansion in culture. The samples were drawn from a longitudinal correlative study tied to a single-arm phase II trial testing neoadjuvant nivolumab in oral cavity squamous cell carcinoma. Genomic DNA-based TCRbeta sequencing was performed on subject-matched pre- and post-treatment PBMCs and tumors from three responders and three non-responders. Peripheral blood mononuclear cells were collected before nivolumab treatment and were collected again after treatment, at the time of surgery. The Maxwell RSC DNA from Cells kit was used to extract genomic DNA from PBMCs.

The source of this sequence is a person between 35 and 79 years old with oral cavity squamous cell carcinoma. The chain was built from TRBV5-5 and TRBJ2-5, with 10 bases matching TRBD1. The sample consisted of PBMCs, taken before nivolumab (anti-PD-1) treatment. The CDR3 here reads CASSLVDRGDQETQYF. In nucleotides, the sequence is TGTGCCAGCAGCTTGGTGGACAGGGGGGACCAAGAGACCCAGTACTTC. Beyond the CDR3, the reference TRBV5-5 and TRBJ2-5 genes provide the residues; the full variable domain reads: DAGVTQSPTHLIKTRGQQVTLRCSPISGHKSVSWYQQVLGQGPQFIFQYYEKEERGRGNFPDRFSARQFPNYSSELNVNALLLGDSALYLCASSLVDRGDQETQYFGPGTRLLVL.